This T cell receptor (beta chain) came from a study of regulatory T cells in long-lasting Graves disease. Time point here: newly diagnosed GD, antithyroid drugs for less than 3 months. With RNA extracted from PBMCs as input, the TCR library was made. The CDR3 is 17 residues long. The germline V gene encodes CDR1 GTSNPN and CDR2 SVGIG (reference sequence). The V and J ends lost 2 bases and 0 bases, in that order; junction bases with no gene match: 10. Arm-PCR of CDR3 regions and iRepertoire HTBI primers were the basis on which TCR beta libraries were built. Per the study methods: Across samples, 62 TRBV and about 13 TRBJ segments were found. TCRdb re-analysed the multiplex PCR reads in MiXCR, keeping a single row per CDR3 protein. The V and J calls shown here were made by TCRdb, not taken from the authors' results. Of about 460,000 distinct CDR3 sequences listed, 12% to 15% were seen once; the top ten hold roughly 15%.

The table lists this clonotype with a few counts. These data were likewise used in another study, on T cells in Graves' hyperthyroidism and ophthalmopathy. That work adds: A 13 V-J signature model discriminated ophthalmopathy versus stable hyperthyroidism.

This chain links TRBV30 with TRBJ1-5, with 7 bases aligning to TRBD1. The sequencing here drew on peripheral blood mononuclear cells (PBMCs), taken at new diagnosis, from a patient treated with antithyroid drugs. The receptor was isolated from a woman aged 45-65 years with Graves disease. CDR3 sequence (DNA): TGTGCCTGGAGTCCTAGCAGGGGGGGGACTAGCAATCAGCCCCAGCATTTT. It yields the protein CAWSPSRGGTSNQPQHF.